The clone carrying this T cell receptor beta chain came up a few times. Its antigen is unidentified. Expressed TCRB transcripts were sequenced, since all the RNA that had been isolated was reverse transcribed. Assay: immunoSEQ multiplex PCR; the TCRdb copy retains only in-frame clones and omits some. The table includes about 180,000 clones, 6.5% to 8.5% detected once. V shed 6 bases and J shed 5 bases, with 11 bases lying between them. This CDR3 is built from 13 residues. Germline assignment: CDR1 MDHEN and CDR2 SYDVKM. The data are from a study of beta chain features in type 1 diabetes. Study-level background: All samples combined gave roughly 100,000,000 sorted cells for examination.

The study's findings and limits: Shorter TCRB CDR3s, moderately but significantly so, were found in Type 1 diabetes patients in all four CD4+ subsets.

Sample: central memory CD4+ T cells from blood. This chain uses TRBV28 with TRBJ1-5; D unclear. This receptor was taken from a man between 18 and 29 years old with type 1 diabetes. CDR3 in DNA: TGTGCCAGCAGGACCGGTGGGCATCAGCCCCAGCATTTT. It is translated as CASRTGGHQPQHF.